This T cell receptor (beta chain) emerged from a study of CD8+ T cells in alopecia areata. Study-level results: TCR sharing was clearer in mice than between patients, perhaps partly owing to patient HLA diversity. Compared with normal scalp, lesional scalp had higher clonality and more expanded CD8+ clones.

Peripheral blood and lesional scalp punch biopsies came from alopecia areata patients. Looked up from germline, CDR1 is MRHNA and CDR2 is SNTAGT. The CDR3 is 14 amino acids. The V gene end was trimmed by 4 bases and the J gene end by 2 bases; junction bases not matched to a gene: 1. There are many counts of this clone. Its antigen is not known. It was cDNA, reverse transcribed from extracted RNA, that served as the sequencing template. Some clones are missing from TCRdb's copy, which holds only in-frame ones; the method was immunoSEQ multiplex PCR. This table holds tens of thousands of clones, 55% to 65% found once.

The chain is built from TRBV6-4 and TRBJ2-3; the match to TRBD2 covers 9 bases. The clonotype comes from a human donor with alopecia areata. The starting material was CD8+ T cells sorted from blood, obtained at week 0. The CDR3 nucleotides read TGTGCCAGCAGTGGCGGGGGGGCCACAGATACGCAGTATTTT. Amino acid sequence: CASSGGGATDTQYF.